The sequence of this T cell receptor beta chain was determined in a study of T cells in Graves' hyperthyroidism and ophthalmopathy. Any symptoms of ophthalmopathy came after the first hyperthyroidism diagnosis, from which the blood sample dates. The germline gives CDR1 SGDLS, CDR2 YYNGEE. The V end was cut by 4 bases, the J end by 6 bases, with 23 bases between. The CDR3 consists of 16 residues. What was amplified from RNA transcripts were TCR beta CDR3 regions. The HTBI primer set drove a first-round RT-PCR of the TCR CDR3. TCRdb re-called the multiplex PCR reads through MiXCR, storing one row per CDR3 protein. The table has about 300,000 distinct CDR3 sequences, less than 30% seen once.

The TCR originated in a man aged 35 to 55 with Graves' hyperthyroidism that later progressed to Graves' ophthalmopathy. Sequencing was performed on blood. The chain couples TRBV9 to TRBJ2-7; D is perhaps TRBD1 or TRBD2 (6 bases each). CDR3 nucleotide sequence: TGTGCCAGCAGCCCCAGAGGGGGTCGGGAGTCTCTCGAGCAGTACTTC. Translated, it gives CASSPRGGRESLEQYF.